The 20 T cell receptor beta chains presented below share a single source sample, sequenced in a study of blood T cell repertoires in COVID-19. Some clones are missing from TCRdb's copy, which holds only in-frame ones; the method was immunoSEQ multiplex PCR. Among about 220,000 clones listed, about four fifths were seen once. Source material: PBMCs or T cells enriched from blood (not recorded which). These receptor sequences come from a woman in her thirties or forties who had recovered from COVID-19.

The CDR3 loop is CASSYNRGSGELFF. As DNA, the CDR3 is TGTGCCAGCAGTTATAATCGGGGGTCCGGGGAGCTGTTTTTT. The chain is built from TRBV6-5 and TRBJ2-2; perhaps TRBD2 as D (6 bases). This CDR3 has 14 residues. Trimming removed 3 bases at V and 6 bases at J, with 11 bases between. Germline-derived CDR1 and CDR2 are MNHEY and SVGAGI.

The V gene is TRBV29-1, the J gene TRBJ2-2; 9 bases map to TRBD1. This CDR3 is 12 amino acids long. Germline lookup yields CDR1 SQVTM and CDR2 ANQGSEA. The chain's CDR3 is CSWTGVTGELFF. CDR3 nucleotide sequence: TGCAGTTGGACAGGGGTGACCGGGGAGCTGTTTTTT.

This clone was detected a few times. V gene TRBV6-1 combines with J gene TRBJ2-5, with TRBD2 matching over 12 bases. Trimming at V came to 3 bases and at J to 1 base, leaving 3 bases not matched to a gene. This CDR3 spans 16 amino acids. Germline V gene sequence: CDR1 MNHNS, CDR2 SASEGT. The CDR3 loop reads CASSDRLAGAQETQYF. The CDR3 DNA reads TGTGCCAGCAGTGACAGACTAGCGGGAGCCCAAGAGACCCAGTACTTC.

The chain couples TRBV28 to TRBJ2-7; a weak D match, TRBD2 (6 bases). Trimming stripped 5 bases from V and 0 bases from J, with 14 bases between. CDR1 is MDHEN, CDR2 SYDVKM, per germline. This CDR3 contains 15 residues. The DNA for the CDR3 is TGTGCCAGCAGTCTTGGAGGGATCAGCTCCTACGAGCAGTACTTC. As protein: CASSLGGISSYEQYF.

V and J are TRBV7-7 and TRBJ2-1; the match to TRBD2 covers 10 bases. Germline V CDR1 and CDR2: SSHAT, FNYEAQ (reference sequence). After removal of 5 bases from V and 10 bases from J, the junction contained 11 bases not matched to a gene. The CDR3 runs 15 residues. The CDR3 DNA follows: TGTGCCAGCAGCCAATGGAGCGGGAGGGCCAGCGAGCAGTTCTTC. It encodes CASSQWSGRASEQFF.

The V call is TRBV5-4, the J call TRBJ1-2, with 10 bases aligning to TRBD1. Unmatched junction bases numbered 2, after V lost 0 bases and J lost 3 bases. The CDR3 is 15 amino acids. Germline V gene sequence: CDR1 SGHNT, CDR2 YYREEE (reference sequence). The CDR3 region has the DNA TGTGCCAGCAGCTTGGCCGGGACAGGGGACTATGGCTACACCTTC. Protein product: CASSLAGTGDYGYTF.

The chain couples TRBV5-6 to TRBJ2-5; 10 bases agree with TRBD2. Germline-derived CDR1 and CDR2 are SGHDT and YYEEEE. The CDR3 is made up of 15 amino acids. V shed 3 bases and J 2 bases; nucleotides not matched to a gene: 4. The CDR3 DNA reads as TGTGCCAGCAGCTCAAGACTAGCGGGTCAAGAGACCCAGTACTTC. Protein product: CASSSRLAGQETQYF.

The chain employs TRBV21-1 and TRBJ2-5; the D call TRBD1 from the table was never checked on the DNA. TRBV21-1 is a pseudogene. The CDR3 loop spans 12 amino acids. CDR3 coding DNA: TGTGCTAAGGGGACAGGGTGGGAGACCCAGTACTTC. Protein product: CAKGTGWETQYF.

This rearrangement joins TRBV19 to TRBJ2-1; 7 nucleotides align to TRBD2. The CDR3 has 16 residues. In germline, CDR1 is LNHDA, CDR2 SQIVND (reference sequence). V was pared by 11 bases and J by 5 bases, with 18 bases of the junction left unmatched. The CDR3 coding sequence is TGTGCCCGGAGGAGGATAGCGGGTTCACTGGACAATGAGCAGTTCTTC. Translated, it gives CARRRIAGSLDNEQFF.

This CDR3 reads CASTSDSYSNQPQHF. DNA of the CDR3: TGTGCCAGCACTTCGGACAGCTATAGCAATCAGCCCCAGCATTTT. The V gene is TRBV16, the J gene TRBJ1-5; weak D call: TRBD1 (6 bases). With 7 bases removed from V and 0 bases from J, the gap between germline ends came to 13 bases. Germline V lookup: CDR1 KGHSY, CDR2 FQNENV. The CDR3 consists of 15 residues.

The rearrangement links TRBV9 to TRBJ2-3, with D maybe TRBD1 (5 bases). The CDR3 extends over 16 amino acids. Germline V lookup: CDR1 SGDLS, CDR2 YYNGEE. V shed 0 bases and J shed 3 bases, with 14 bases lying between them. CDR3: CASSVGQSSLTDTQYF. The CDR3, as DNA: TGTGCCAGCAGCGTAGGACAGAGTAGTTTGACAGATACGCAGTATTTT.

V and J are TRBV28 and TRBJ1-5; the D gene is possibly TRBD1 (6 bases). Between the trimmed V and J ends, which lost 7 bases and 0 bases, there was a span of 19 bases. Germline assignment: CDR1 MDHEN and CDR2 SYDVKM. CDR3 length: 17 residues. The CDR3 coding sequence is TGTGCCAGCATACCCGGGACACCTACTCATAGCAATCAGCCCCAGCATTTT. This encodes CASIPGTPTHSNQPQHF. The full variable domain, completed using reference TRBV28 and TRBJ1-5, is DVKVTQSSRYLVKRTGEKVFLECVQDMDHENMFWYRQDPGLGLRLIYFSYDVKMKEKGDIPEGYSVSREKKERFSLILESASTNQTSMYLCASIPGTPTHSNQPQHFGDGTRLSIL.

This chain joins TRBV7-9 and TRBJ2-3; D remains unclear. The germline V gene encodes CDR1 SEHNR and CDR2 FQNEAQ (reference sequence). Trimming took 1 base from V and 5 from J, leaving 13 bases between them. The CDR3 sequence is 15 residues long. The CDR3: CASSLVSNSGDTQYF. CDR3 coding DNA: TGTGCCAGCAGCTTAGTTAGCAATTCGGGAGATACGCAGTATTTT.

The chain carries TRBV12-3 or TRBV12-4 and TRBJ1-1; 8 nucleotides line up with TRBD1. J lost 11 bases, V lost 5 bases, and 10 bases had no gene match. The CDR3 has 13 amino acids. The DNA for the CDR3 is TGTGCCAGCAGTCAGACAGGGGCTCCGAAGGCTTTCTTT. It codes for CASSQTGAPKAFF.

The chain combines TRBV11-2 with TRBJ2-5; 12 nucleotides line up with TRBD2. CDR3 length equals 17 residues. Germline V gene data show CDR1 as SGHAT and CDR2 as FQNNGV. V was clipped by 5 bases and J by 3 bases; unmatched bases: 10. The CDR3 sequence: CASSMGLAGSLEETQYF. The CDR3 nucleotides are TGTGCCAGCAGCATGGGACTAGCGGGTTCATTGGAAGAGACCCAGTACTTC.

V usage is TRBV29-1 and J usage is TRBJ1-1, with TRBD1 matching 9 bases. The J segment lost 0 bases and the V segment lost 4 bases, leaving 6 bases of the junction unmatched. The CDR3 contains 15 residues. Germline V gene data show CDR1 as SQVTM and CDR2 as ANQGSEA. The CDR3 sequence: CSVVSDRGLNTEAFF. The CDR3 DNA reads as TGCAGCGTTGTTTCGGACAGGGGACTGAACACTGAAGCTTTCTTT.

The chain carries TRBV27 and TRBJ2-7, with 13 bases matching TRBD2. Germline CDR1 and CDR2: MNHEY and SMNVEV (reference sequence). This CDR3 is 16 amino acids long. V was pared by 7 bases and J by 2 bases, with 8 bases of the junction left unmatched. CDR3 protein: CASKARTSGRPYEQYF. In DNA, the CDR3 is TGTGCCAGCAAGGCCCGGACTAGCGGGAGACCCTACGAGCAGTACTTC.

The CDR3 is CASSSGLWGDTGELFF. CDR3 bases: TGTGCCAGCAGTTCGGGCCTTTGGGGAGACACCGGGGAGCTGTTTTTT. The rearrangement links TRBV6-5 to TRBJ2-2; tentative D call: TRBD2 (5 bases). The CDR3 has 16 residues. V was clipped by 4 bases and J by 3 bases, with 15 bases between them. Germline-derived CDR1 and CDR2 are MNHEY and SVGAGI.

The chain couples TRBV7-8 to TRBJ1-2, with D possibly matching TRBD1 (5 bases). The germline CDR1 and CDR2 sequences are SGHVS and FQNEAQ. This CDR3 has 13 residues. Trimming left V 6 bases short and J 5 bases short, with 13 bases between. The CDR3 nucleotides are TGTGCCAGCAGTGAGACAGTGGGGTATGGCTACACCTTC. The encoded protein is CASSETVGYGYTF.

This clone came up once. The rearrangement joins TRBV2 to TRBJ2-7; TRBD1 is a possible D gene (6 bases). Germline V CDR1 and CDR2: SNHLY, FYNNEI. Trimming removed 4 bases from V and 0 bases from J, with 10 bases in between. The CDR3 runs to 14 residues. The CDR3 DNA reads as TGTGCCAGCAGTGGAGCACAGGGCTCCTACGAGCAGTACGTC. It yields the protein CASSGAQGSYEQYV.